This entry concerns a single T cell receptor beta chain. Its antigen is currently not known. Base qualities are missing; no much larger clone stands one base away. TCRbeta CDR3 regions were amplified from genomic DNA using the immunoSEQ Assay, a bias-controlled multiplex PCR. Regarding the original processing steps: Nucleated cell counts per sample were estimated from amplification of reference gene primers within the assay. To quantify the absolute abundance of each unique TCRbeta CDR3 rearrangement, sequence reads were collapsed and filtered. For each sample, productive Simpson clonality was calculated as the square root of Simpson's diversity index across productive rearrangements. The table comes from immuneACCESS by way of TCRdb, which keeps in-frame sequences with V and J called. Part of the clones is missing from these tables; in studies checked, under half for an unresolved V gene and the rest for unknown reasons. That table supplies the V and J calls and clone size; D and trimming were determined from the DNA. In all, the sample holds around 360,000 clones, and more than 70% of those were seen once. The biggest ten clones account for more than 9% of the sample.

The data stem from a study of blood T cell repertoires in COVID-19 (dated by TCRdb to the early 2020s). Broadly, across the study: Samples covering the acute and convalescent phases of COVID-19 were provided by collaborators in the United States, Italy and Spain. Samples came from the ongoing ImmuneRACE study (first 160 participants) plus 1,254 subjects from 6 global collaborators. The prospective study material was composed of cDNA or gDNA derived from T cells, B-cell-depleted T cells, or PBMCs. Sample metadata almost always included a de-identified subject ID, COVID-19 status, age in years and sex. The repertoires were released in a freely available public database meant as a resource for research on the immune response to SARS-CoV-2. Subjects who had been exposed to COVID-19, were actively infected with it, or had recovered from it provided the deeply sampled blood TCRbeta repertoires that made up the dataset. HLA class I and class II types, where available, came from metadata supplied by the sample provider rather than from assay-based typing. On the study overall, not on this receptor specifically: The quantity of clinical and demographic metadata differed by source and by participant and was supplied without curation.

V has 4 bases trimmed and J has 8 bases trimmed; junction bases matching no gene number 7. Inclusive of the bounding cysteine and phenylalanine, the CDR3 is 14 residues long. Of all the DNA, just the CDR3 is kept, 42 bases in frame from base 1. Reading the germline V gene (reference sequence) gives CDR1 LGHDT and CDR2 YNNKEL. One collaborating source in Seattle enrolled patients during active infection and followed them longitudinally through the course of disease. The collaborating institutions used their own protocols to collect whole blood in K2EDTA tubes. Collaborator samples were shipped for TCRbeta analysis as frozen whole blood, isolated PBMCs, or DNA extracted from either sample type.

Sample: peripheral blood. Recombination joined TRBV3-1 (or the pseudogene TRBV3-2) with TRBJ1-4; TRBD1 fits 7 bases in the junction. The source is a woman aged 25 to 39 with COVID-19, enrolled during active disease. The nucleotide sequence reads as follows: TGTGCCAGCAGCCCAGCAGGGGGACGGGAAAAACTGTTTTTT. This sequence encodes CASSPAGGREKLFF.